The 4 T cell receptor beta chains listed next were all sequenced from one sample in a study of blood T cell repertoires in COVID-19. Generated by immunoSEQ multiplex PCR, the TCRdb table keeps only in-frame clones and is missing some. The sample has about 94,000 clones, 84% seen once. Material: peripheral blood. The receptors were sampled from a man aged 55 to 70 with acute or convalescent COVID-19.

J is TRBJ2-3 and V is TRBV3-1 (or the pseudogene TRBV3-2); 11 nucleotides align to TRBD2. Losses at the gene ends were 5 bases for V and 2 bases for J; bases not matched to a gene: 6. CDR3 length: 16 residues. CDR1 is LGHDT and CDR2 is YNNKEL in the germline V gene (reference sequence). The CDR3 region has the DNA TGTGCCAGCAGCTGGGGACTAGCGGAGGTCACAGATACGCAGTATTTT. It encodes CASSWGLAEVTDTQYF.

The chain's CDR3 is CASSRTPGNGNQPQHF. The CDR3 DNA reads TGTGCCAGCAGTCGAACTCCAGGTAATGGCAATCAGCCCCAGCATTTT. The chain employs TRBV27 and TRBJ1-5; D is uncertain. The V gene's germline CDR1 is MNHEY and CDR2 SMNVEV (reference sequence). V lost 5 bases and J 2 bases, leaving 16 bases between the germline ends. The CDR3 spans 16 residues.

The chain combines TRBV7-2 with TRBJ2-3; 7 bases agree with TRBD1. Trimming took 4 bases from V and 4 from J; bases not matched to a gene: 8. This CDR3 has 15 residues. Germline CDR1 reads SGHTA; CDR2 reads FQGNSA. CDR3 nucleotides: TGTGCCAGCAGCTGGTTAGGACAGGCCGCAGATACGCAGTATTTT. As protein: CASSWLGQAADTQYF.

This clone was counted between two and nine times. This chain joins TRBV5-5 and TRBJ1-1; 9 bases are shared with TRBD1. Trimming removed 1 base from V and 1 base from J; junction bases left unmatched: 2. The V gene's germline CDR1 is SGHKS and CDR2 YYEKEE (reference sequence). CDR3 length: 15 amino acids. In nucleotides, the CDR3 is TGTGCCAGCAGCTTGTGGGGACAGGGGAACACTGAAGCTTTCTTT. As protein: CASSLWGQGNTEAFF.